Sequencing of this T cell receptor (beta chain) was carried out in a study of cytomegalovirus exposure and HLA in healthy donors. Study-wide context: Most donors, roughly 77% of some 400 genotyped, fell in the Caucasian-associated ancestry cluster. General study results and limits: V- and J-gene trimming in TCR beta was tied to a missense DCLRE1C variant by an analysis performed later. The authors excluded some V segments, including TRBV6-2 and TRBV6-3, as indistinguishable.

V lost 6 bases to trimming and J lost 9 bases, with 16 bases between them. The CDR3 contains 13 residues. The germline gives CDR1 SGHTS, CDR2 YDEGEE. This PCR relied on a set of 60 Vbeta primers and 13 Jbeta primers. Assay used: immunoSEQ multiplex PCR; TCRdb lists only in-frame clones, some missing. Of some 200,000 clones listed, 75% to 80% are singletons. A remark on this clone: As yet, its antigen is unknown.

The chain carries TRBV5-8 and TRBJ2-1; D may be TRBD1 (6 bases). This TCR derives from a man between 18 and 29 years old in good health and CMV-seronegative. What was sequenced was PBMCs. DNA of the CDR3: TGTGCCAGCACCAGACAGGTTGTGGGTGAGCAGTTCTTC. Amino acid sequence: CASTRQVVGEQFF.